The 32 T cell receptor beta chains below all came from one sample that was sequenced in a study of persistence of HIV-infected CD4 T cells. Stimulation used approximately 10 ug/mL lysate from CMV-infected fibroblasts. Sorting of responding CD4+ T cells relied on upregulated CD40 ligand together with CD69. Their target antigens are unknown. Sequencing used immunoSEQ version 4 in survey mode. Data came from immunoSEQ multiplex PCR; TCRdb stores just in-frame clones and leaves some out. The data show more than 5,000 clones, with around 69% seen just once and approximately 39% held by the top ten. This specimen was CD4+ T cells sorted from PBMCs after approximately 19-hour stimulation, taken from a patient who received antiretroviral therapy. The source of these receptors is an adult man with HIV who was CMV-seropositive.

CDR3 residues: CASSQMRGGAEQYF. The CDR3 nucleotides are TGTGCCAGCAGCCAGATGAGGGGGGGCGCGGAGCAGTACTTC. The V gene is TRBV3-1 (or the pseudogene TRBV3-2), the J gene TRBJ2-7; TRBD2 is a possible D gene (7 bases). Trimming removed 3 bases from V and 7 bases from J, with 16 bases in between. Germline V gives CDR1 LGHDT, CDR2 YNNKEL (reference sequence). This CDR3 comprises 14 residues.

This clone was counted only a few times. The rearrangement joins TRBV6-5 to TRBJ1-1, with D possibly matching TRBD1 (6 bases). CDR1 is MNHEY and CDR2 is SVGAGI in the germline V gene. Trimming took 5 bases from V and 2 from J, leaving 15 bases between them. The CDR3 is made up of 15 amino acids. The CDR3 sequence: CASSKYRVQNTEAFF. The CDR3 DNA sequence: TGTGCCAGCAGTAAATACAGGGTTCAAAACACTGAAGCTTTCTTT.

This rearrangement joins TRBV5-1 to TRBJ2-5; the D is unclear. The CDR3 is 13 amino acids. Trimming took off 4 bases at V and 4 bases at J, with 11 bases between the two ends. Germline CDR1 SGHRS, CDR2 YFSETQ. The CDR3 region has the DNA TGCGCCAGCAGCGGGCTGCCGCCAGAGACCCAGTACTTC. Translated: CASSGLPPETQYF.

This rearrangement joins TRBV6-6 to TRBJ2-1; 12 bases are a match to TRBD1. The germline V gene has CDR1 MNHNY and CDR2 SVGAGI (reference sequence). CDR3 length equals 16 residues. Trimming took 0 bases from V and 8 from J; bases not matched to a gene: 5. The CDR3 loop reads CASSYSRDRGRDEQFF. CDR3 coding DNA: TGTGCCAGCAGTTACTCTCGGGACAGGGGGCGGGATGAGCAGTTCTTC.

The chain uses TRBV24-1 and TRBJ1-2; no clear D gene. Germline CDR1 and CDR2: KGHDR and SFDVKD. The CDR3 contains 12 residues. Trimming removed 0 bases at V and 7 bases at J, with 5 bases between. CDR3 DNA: TGTGCCACCAGTGATTTGTGGCTTGGCTACACCTTC. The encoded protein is CATSDLWLGYTF.

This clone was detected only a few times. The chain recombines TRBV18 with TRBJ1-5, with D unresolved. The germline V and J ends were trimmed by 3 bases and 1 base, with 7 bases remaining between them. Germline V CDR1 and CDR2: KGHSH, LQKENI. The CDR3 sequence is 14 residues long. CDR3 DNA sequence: TGTGCCAGCTCACCTTTGGACAGCAATCAGCCCCAGCATTTT. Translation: CASSPLDSNQPQHF.

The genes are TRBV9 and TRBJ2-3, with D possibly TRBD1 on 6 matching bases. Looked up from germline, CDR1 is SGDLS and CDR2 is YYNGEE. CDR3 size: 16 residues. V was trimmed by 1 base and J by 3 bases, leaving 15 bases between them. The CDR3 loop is CASSVMGAGPTDTQYF. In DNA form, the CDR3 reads TGTGCCAGCAGCGTAATGGGGGCCGGACCGACAGATACGCAGTATTTT.

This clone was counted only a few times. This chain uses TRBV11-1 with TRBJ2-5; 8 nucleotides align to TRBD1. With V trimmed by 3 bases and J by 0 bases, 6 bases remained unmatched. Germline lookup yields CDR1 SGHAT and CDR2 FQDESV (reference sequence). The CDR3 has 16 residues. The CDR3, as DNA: TGTGCCAGCAGCTTGATGGGGACAGGCAACCAAGAGACCCAGTACTTC. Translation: CASSLMGTGNQETQYF.

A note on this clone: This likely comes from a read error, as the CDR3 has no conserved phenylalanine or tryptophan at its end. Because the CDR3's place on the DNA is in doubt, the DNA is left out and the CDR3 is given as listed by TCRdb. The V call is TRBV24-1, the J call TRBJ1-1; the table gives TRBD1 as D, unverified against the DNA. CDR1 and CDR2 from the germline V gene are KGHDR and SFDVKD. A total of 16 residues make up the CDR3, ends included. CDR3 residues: CATSERCRDSKRSGHL.

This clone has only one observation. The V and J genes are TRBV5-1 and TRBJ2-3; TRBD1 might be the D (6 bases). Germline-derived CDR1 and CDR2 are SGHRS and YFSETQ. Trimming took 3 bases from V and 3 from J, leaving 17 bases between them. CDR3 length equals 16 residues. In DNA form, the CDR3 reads TGCGCCAGCAGCTCTCTGGGACACGGAGAAACAGATACGCAGTATTTT. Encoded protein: CASSSLGHGETDTQYF.

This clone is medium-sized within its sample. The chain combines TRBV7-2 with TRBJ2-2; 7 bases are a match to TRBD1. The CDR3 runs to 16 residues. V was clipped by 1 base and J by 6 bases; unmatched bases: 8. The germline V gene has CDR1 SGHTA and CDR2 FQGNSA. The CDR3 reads CASSLVGGARPGELFF. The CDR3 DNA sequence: TGTGCCAGCAGCTTAGTAGGGGGCGCGAGGCCCGGGGAGCTGTTTTTT.

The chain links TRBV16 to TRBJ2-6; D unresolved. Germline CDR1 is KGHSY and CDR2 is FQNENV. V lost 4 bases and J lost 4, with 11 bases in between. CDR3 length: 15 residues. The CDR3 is CASSPPSMGANVLTF. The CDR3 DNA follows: TGTGCCAGCAGCCCGCCTTCTATGGGGGCCAACGTCCTGACTTTC.

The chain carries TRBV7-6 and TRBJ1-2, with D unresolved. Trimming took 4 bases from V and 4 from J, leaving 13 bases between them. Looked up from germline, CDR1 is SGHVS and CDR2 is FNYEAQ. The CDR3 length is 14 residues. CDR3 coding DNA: TGTGCCAGCAGCTCGTACGGAGACATCTATGGCTACACCTTC. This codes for CASSSYGDIYGYTF.

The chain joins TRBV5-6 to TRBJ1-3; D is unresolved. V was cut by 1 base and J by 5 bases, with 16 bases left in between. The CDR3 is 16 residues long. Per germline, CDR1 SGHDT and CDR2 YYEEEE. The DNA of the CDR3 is TGTGCCAGCAGCTTGAGGTTGGAGGTTACGAGAAACACCATATATTTT. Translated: CASSLRLEVTRNTIYF.

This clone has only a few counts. The chain's CDR3 is CASSAAGGVGNSPLHF. Written as DNA, the CDR3 is TGTGCCAGCAGCGCTGCAGGAGGGGTAGGTAATTCACCCCTCCACTTT. The V and J genes are TRBV9 and TRBJ1-6, with D maybe TRBD1 (5 bases). The CDR3 runs 16 residues. Trimming pared 3 bases from V and 6 bases from J, leaving 16 bases between. Germline values: CDR1 SGDLS, CDR2 YYNGEE.

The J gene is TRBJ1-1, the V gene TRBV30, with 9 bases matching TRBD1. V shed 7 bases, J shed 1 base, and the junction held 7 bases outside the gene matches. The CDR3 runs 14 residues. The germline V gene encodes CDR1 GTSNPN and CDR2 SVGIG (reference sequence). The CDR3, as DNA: TGTGCCTTTGGGACAGGGCAGGGGAACACTGAAGCTTTCTTT. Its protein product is CAFGTGQGNTEAFF.

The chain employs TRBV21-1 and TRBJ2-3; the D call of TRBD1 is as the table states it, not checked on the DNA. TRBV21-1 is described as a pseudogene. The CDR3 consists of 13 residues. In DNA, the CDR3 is TGTGCCAGGAAGGGGGATAACACAGATACGCAGTATTTT. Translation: CARKGDNTDTQYF.

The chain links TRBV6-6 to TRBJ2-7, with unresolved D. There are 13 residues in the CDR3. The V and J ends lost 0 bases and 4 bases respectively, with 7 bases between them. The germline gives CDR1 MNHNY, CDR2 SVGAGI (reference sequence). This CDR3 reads CASSYSRVYEQYF. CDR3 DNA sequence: TGTGCCAGCAGTTACTCTCGGGTTTACGAGCAGTACTTC.

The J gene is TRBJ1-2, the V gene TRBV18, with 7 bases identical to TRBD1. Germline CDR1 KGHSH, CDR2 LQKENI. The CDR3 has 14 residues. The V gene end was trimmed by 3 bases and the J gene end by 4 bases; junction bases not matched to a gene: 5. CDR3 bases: TGTGCCAGCTCACCGGACAGGCTGGGCTATGGCTACACCTTC. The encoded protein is CASSPDRLGYGYTF.

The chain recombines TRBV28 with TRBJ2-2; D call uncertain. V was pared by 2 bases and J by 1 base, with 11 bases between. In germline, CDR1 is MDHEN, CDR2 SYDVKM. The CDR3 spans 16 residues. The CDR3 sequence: CASSLRGVLNTGELFF. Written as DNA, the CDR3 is TGTGCCAGCAGTTTACGTGGGGTCCTGAACACCGGGGAGCTGTTTTTT.

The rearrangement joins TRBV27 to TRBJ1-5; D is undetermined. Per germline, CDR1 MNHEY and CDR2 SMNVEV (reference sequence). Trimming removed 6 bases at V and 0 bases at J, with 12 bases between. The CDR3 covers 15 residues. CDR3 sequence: CASRTLSVSNQPQHF. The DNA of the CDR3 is TGTGCCAGCAGGACTCTGTCCGTTAGCAATCAGCCCCAGCATTTT.

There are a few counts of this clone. The CDR3 spells CASSPAPTRATNEKLFF. CDR3 nucleotides: TGCGCCAGCAGCCCGGCCCCCACCAGGGCAACTAATGAAAAACTGTTTTTT. V usage is TRBV4-1 and J usage is TRBJ1-4; D may be TRBD1 (5 bases). In germline, CDR1 is MGHRA, CDR2 YSYEKL. The length of the CDR3 is 17 residues. V lost 4 bases to trimming and J lost 0 bases, with 15 bases between them.

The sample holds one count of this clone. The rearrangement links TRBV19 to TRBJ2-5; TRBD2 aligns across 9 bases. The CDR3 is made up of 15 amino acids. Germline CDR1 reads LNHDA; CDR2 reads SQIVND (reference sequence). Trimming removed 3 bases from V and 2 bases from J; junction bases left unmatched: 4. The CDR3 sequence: CASSMAGGTQETQYF. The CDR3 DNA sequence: TGTGCCAGTAGTATGGCGGGGGGGACTCAAGAGACCCAGTACTTC.

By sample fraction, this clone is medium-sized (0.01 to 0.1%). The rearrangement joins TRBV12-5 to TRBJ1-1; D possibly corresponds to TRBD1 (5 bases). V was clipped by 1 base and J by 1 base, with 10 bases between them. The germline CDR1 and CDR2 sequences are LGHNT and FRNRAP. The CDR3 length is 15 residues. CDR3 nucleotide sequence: TGTGCTAGTGGTTTGGGAGGGGTGGGGAACACTGAAGCTTTCTTT. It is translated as CASGLGGVGNTEAFF.

The CDR3 nucleotides are TGTGCCAGCAGCCAAGAACAGAGCAATCAGCCCCAGCATTTT. It specifies CASSQEQSNQPQHF. V and J are TRBV4-2 and TRBJ1-5, with D uncertain. Germline values: CDR1 LGHNA, CDR2 YNFKEQ. The CDR3 totals 14 residues. V was pared by 0 bases and J by 1 base, with 4 bases between.

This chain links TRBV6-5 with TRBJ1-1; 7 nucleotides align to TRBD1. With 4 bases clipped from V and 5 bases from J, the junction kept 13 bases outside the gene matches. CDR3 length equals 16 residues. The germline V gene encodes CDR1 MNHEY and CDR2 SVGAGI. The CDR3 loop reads CASSSPGQPTGTEAFF. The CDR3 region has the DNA TGTGCCAGCAGTTCACCGGGACAGCCAACCGGTACTGAAGCTTTCTTT.

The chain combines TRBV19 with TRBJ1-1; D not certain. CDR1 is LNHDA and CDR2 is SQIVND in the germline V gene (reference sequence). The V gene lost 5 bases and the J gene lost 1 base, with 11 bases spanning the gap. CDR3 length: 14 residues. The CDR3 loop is CASSPQSWNTEAFF. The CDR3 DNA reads TGTGCCAGTAGTCCGCAGAGCTGGAACACTGAAGCTTTCTTT.

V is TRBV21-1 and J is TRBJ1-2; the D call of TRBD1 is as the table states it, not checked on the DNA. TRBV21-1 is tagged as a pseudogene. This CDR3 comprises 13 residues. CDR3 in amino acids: CASLLGRIPGYTF. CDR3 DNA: TGTGCCAGCCTCCTGGGCAGGATACCTGGGTACACCTTC.

CDR3 sequence: CASSGAQGDTQYF. The CDR3 nucleotides read TGTGCCAGCAGTGGTGCCCAGGGGGATACGCAGTATTTT. This chain connects TRBV2 to TRBJ2-3; D perhaps matches TRBD1 (6 bases). Germline assignment: CDR1 SNHLY and CDR2 FYNNEI. V lost 4 bases and J lost 6, with 11 bases in between. The CDR3 is made up of 13 amino acids.

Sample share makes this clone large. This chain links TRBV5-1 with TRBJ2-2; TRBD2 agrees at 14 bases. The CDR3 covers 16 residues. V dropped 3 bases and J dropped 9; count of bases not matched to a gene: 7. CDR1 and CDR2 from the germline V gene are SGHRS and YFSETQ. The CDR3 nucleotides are TGCGCCAGCAGCTATGGACTAGCGGGGGGACGAAGGGAGCTGTTTTTT. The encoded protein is CASSYGLAGGRRELFF.

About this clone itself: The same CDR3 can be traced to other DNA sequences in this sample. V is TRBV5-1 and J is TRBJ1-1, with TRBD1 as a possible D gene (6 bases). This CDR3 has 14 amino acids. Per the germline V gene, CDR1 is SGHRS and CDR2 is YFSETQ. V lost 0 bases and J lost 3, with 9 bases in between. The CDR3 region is CASSLGQGYTEAFF. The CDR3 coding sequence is TGCGCCAGCAGCTTGGGGCAGGGGTACACTGAAGCTTTCTTT.

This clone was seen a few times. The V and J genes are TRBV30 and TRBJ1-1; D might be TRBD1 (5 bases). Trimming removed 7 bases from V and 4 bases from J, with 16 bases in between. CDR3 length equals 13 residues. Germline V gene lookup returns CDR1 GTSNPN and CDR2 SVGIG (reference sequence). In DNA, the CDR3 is TGTGCCTCCCCCGGCAGGGCCGGCACTGAAGCTTTCTTT. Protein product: CASPGRAGTEAFF.